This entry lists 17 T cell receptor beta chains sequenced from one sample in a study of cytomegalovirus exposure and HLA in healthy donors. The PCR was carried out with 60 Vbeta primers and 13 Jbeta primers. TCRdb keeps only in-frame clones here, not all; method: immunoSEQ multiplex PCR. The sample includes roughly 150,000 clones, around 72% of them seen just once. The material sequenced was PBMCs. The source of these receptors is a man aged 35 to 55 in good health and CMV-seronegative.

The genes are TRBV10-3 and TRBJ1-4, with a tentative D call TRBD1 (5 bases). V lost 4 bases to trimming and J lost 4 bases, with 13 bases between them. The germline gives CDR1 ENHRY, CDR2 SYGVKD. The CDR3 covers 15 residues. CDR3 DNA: TGTGCCATCAGTGGAAACAGGCCGGGTAATGAAAAACTGTTTTTT. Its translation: CAISGNRPGNEKLFF.

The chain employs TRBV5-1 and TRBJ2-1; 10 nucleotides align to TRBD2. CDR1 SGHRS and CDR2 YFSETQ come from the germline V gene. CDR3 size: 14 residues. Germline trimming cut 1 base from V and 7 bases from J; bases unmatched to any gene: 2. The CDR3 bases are TGCGCCAGCAGCTTGACTAGCGGGGTTAATGAGCAGTTCTTC. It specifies CASSLTSGVNEQFF.

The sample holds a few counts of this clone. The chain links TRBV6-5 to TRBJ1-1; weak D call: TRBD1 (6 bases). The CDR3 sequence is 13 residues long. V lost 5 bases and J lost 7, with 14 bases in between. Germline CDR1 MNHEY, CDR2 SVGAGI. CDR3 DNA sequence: TGTGCCAGCAGTATCCAACAGGGATGTGAAGCTTTCTTT. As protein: CASSIQQGCEAFF.

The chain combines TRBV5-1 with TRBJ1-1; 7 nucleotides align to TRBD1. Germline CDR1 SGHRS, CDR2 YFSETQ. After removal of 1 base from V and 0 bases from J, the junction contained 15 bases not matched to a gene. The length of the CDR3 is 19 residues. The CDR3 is CASSLRPAGDSNMNTEAFF. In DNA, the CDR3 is TGCGCCAGCAGCTTGCGGCCCGCAGGGGACAGCAACATGAACACTGAAGCTTTCTTT.

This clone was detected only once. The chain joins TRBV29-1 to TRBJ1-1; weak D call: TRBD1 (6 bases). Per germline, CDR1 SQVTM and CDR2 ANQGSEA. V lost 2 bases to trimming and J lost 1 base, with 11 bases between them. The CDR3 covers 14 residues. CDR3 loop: CSVEKTGSNTEAFF. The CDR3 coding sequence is TGCAGCGTTGAAAAGACAGGATCGAACACTGAAGCTTTCTTT.

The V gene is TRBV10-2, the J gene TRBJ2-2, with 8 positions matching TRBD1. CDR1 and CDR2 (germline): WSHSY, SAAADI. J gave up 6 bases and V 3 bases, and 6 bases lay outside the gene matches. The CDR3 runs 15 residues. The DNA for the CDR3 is TGCGCCAGCAGTGAAATCAGGGACAGGTCCGGGGAGCTGTTTTTT. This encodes CASSEIRDRSGELFF.

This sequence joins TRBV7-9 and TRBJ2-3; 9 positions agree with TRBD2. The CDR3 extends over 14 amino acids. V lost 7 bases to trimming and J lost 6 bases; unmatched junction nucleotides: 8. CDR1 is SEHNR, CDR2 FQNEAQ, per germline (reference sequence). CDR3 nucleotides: TGTGCCAGCAAGGTAGCGGGGGATGGGGATACGCAGTATTTT. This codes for CASKVAGDGDTQYF.

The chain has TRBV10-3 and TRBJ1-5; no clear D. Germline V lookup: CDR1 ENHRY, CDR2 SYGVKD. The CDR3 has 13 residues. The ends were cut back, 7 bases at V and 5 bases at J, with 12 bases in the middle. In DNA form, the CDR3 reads TGTGCCATCACGAGGGATTTGGATCAGCCCCAGCATTTT. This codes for CAITRDLDQPQHF.

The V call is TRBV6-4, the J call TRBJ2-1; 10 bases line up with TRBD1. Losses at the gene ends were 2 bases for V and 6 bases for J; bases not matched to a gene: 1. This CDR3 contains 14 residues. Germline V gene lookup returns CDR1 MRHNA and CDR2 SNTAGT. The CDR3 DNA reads TGTGCCAGCAGTGACGGGACAGGGGCCAATGAGCAGTTCTTC. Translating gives CASSDGTGANEQFF.

For the CDR3, the DNA is TGTGCTAGTGGTTTGGTACTTGGACAGGGCAGCAATCAGCCCCAGCATTTT. Its translation: CASGLVLGQGSNQPQHF. The chain couples TRBV12-5 to TRBJ1-5, with 8 bases fitting TRBD1. V lost 0 bases and J lost 1; bases outside the gene matches: 5. The CDR3 is 17 amino acids. Germline V gives CDR1 LGHNT, CDR2 FRNRAP.

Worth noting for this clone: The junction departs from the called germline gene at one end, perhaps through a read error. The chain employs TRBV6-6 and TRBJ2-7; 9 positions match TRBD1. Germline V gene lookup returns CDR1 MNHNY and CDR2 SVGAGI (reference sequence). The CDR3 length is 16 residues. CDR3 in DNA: TGTGCCAGCAGTGACTCCGGGACAGGGCAAAACTACGAGCAGTACTTC. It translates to CASSDSGTGQNYEQYF.

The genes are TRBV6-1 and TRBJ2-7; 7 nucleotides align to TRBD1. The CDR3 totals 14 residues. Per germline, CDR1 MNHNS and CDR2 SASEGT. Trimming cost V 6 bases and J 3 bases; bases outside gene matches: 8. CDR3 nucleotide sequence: TGTGCCAGCAGGAGGATCCGGGACAGCTACGAGCAGTACTTC. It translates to CASRRIRDSYEQYF.

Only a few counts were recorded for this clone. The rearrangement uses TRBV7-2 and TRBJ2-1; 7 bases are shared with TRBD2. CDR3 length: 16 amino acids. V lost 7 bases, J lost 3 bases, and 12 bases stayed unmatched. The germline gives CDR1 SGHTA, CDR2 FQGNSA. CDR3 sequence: CASIRTAGILYNEQFF. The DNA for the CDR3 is TGTGCCAGCATCCGAACAGCGGGGATACTCTACAATGAGCAGTTCTTC.

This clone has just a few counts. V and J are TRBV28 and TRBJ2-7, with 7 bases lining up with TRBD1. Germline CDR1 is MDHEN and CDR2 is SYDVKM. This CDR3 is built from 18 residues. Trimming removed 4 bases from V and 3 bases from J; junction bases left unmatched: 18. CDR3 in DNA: TGTGCCAGCAGTTCCTCGACAGGGTTGCCGTTCCCCTACTACGAGCAGTACTTC. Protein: CASSSSTGLPFPYYEQYF.

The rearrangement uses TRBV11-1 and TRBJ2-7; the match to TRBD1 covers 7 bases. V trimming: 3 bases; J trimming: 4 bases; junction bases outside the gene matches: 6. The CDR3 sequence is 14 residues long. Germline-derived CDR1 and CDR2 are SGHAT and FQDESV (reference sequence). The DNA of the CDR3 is TGTGCCAGCAGCTTTGGACAGGAAACATACGAGCAGTACTTC. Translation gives CASSFGQETYEQYF.

The CDR3 DNA follows: TGTGCCAGCTCAAACCTCAGCCAGGCAGATACGCAGTATTTT. It encodes CASSNLSQADTQYF. The chain recombines TRBV18 with TRBJ2-3; D is unclear. The germline V gene has CDR1 KGHSH and CDR2 LQKENI. V was clipped by 5 bases and J by 4 bases, with 13 bases between them. CDR3 length: 14 residues. The complete variable domain, with remaining parts taken from reference TRBV18 and TRBJ2-3, reads NAGVMQNPRHLVRRRGQEARLRCSPMKGHSHVYWYRQLPEEGLKFMVYLQKENIIDESGMPKERFSAEFPKEGPSILRIQQVVRGDSAAYFCASSNLSQADTQYFGPGTRLTVL.

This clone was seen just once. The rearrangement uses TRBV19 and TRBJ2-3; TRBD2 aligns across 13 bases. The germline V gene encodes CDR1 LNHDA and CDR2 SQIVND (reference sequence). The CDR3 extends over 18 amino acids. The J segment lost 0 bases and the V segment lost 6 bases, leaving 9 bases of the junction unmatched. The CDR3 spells CASRTAGLAGPSTDTQYF. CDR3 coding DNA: TGTGCCAGTAGGACGGCGGGACTAGCGGGGCCAAGCACAGATACGCAGTATTTT.